The sequence of this T cell receptor beta chain was determined in a study of CD8+CD57+ T cells in acquired aplastic anemia. Template material for TCR beta VDJ and CDR3 profiling consisted of genomic DNA. Via MiXCR, TCRdb re-called the reads, giving one row per CDR3 protein. The sample contains more than 150,000 distinct CDR3 sequences, about 64% of which appear only once. Losses at the gene ends were 8 bases for V and 4 bases for J; bases not matched to a gene: 8. The CDR3 length is 14 residues. Germline V gene data show CDR1 as SGHTA and CDR2 as FQGNSA. The origin of this receptor is a human donor with severe aplastic anemia or a healthy control (not recorded which). Sequencing was done on a sample of sorted CD4+, CD8+, or CD8+CD57+ T cells (not recorded which) from PBMCs. The chain employs TRBV7-2 and TRBJ2-5; 9 bases match TRBD2. This CDR3 reads CASGGGRAGETQYF. The CDR3 region has the DNA TGTGCCAGCGGCGGCGGGAGGGCCGGAGAGACCCAGTACTTC.